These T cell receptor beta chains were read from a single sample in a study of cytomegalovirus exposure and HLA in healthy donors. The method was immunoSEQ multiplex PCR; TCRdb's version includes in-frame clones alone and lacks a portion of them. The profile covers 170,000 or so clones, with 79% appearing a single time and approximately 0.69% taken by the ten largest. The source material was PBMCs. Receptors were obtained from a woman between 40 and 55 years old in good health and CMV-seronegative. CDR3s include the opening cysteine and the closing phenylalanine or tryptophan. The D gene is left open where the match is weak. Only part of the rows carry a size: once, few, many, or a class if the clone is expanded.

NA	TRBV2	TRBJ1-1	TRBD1	CASILGGRGTEAFF	TGTGCCAGCATACTAGGGGGCCGCGGCACTGAAGCTTTCTTT
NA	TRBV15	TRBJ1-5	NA	CATSRAGGNQPQHF	TGTGCCACCAGCAGAGCGGGGGGAAATCAGCCCCAGCATTTT
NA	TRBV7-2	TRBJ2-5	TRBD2	CASSPRGLAGETQYF	TGTGCCAGCAGCCCCCGCGGACTAGCGGGAGAGACCCAGTACTTC
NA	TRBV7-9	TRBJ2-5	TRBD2	CASSLLGLGGGQETQYF	TGTGCCAGCAGCTTATTGGGACTCGGGGGGGGGCAAGAGACCCAGTACTTC
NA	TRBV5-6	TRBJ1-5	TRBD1	CASSSEGTGGRGQPQHF	TGTGCCAGCAGTTCTGAGGGGACAGGGGGTAGGGGTCAGCCCCAGCATTTT
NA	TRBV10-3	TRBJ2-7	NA	CAIRTGPTYEQYF	TGTGCCATCAGGACAGGACCGACCTACGAGCAGTACTTC
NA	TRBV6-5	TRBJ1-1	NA	CASSYQDRNTEAFF	TGTGCCAGCAGTTACCAGGACAGGAACACTGAAGCTTTCTTT
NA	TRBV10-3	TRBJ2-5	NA	CAIRRDSQETQYF	TGTGCCATCAGGCGGGACTCCCAAGAGACCCAGTACTTC
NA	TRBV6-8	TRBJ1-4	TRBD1	CASRRTGRNEKLFF	TGTGCCAGCAGGAGGACAGGCCGTAATGAAAAACTGTTTTTT
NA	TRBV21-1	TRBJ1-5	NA	CASSKIPPGQGMRSVWQPQHF	TGTGCCAGCTCCAAAATCCCACCCGGACAGGGGATGAGGAGTGTTTGGCAGCCCCAGCATTTT
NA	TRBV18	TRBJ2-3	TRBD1	CASSIRTGRSTDTQYF	TGTGCCAGCTCAATTCGGACAGGACGTAGCACAGATACGCAGTATTTT
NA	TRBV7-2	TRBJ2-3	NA	CASSRLGSGTDTQYF	TGTGCCAGCAGCCGACTGGGATCGGGAACAGATACGCAGTATTTT
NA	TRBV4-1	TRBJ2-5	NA	CASSLGTHQETQYF	TGCGCCAGCAGCCTCGGGACACACCAAGAGACCCAGTACTTC
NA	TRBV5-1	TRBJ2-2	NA	CASSLATVNTGELFF	TGCGCCAGCAGCTTGGCGACAGTGAACACCGGGGAGCTGTTTTTT
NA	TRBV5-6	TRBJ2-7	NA	CASSSNAYEQYF	TGTGCCAGCAGTTCAAACGCGTACGAGCAGTACTTC
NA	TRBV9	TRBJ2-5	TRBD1	CASSARDRQETQYF	TGTGCCAGCAGCGCCCGGGACAGGCAAGAGACCCAGTACTTC
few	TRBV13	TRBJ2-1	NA	CASSQGDEQFF	TGTGCCAGCAGCCAAGGGGATGAGCAGTTCTTC
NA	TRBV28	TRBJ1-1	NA	CASRAGNTEAFF	TGTGCCAGCAGGGCAGGGAACACTGAAGCTTTCTTT
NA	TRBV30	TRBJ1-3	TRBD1	CAWSLIVQGGTGNTVYF	TGTGCCTGGAGCCTGATCGTTCAGGGGGGAACTGGAAACACCGTATATTTT
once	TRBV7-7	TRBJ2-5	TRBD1	CASSTDRGQETQYF	TGTGCTAGCAGCACAGACAGGGGTCAAGAGACCCAGTACTTC
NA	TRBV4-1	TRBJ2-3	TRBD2	CASSPGLAGDTQYF	TGCGCCAGCAGCCCGGGACTAGCGGGAGATACGCAGTATTTT
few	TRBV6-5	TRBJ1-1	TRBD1	CASSYKSQGMTEAFF	TGTGCCAGCAGTTACAAGTCACAGGGGATGACTGAAGCTTTCTTT
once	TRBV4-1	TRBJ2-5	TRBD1	CASSQEGGWQETQYF	TGCGCCAGCAGCCAAGAAGGGGGCTGGCAAGAGACCCAGTACTTC
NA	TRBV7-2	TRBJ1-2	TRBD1	CASSHRQGGYTF	TGTGCCAGCAGCCACAGACAGGGTGGCTACACCTTC
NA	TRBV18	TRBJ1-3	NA	CASSPFGGASGNTIYF	TGTGCCAGCTCACCCTTTGGGGGCGCATCTGGAAACACCATATATTTT
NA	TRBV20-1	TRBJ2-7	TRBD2	CSGLEAYEQYF	TGCTCGGGACTAGAGGCCTACGAGCAGTACTTC
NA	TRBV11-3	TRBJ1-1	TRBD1	CASRRTGEVSEAFF	TGTGCCAGTAGACGAACAGGGGAAGTATCTGAAGCTTTCTTT
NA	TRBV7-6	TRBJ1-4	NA	CASSLKPTTNEKLFF	TGTGCCAGCAGCCTAAAGCCCACAACTAATGAAAAACTGTTTTTT
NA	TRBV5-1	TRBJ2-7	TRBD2	CASSLATGLAREQYF	TGCGCCAGCAGCTTGGCCACGGGACTAGCGCGCGAGCAGTACTTC
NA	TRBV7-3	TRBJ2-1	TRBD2	CASSLGGGLAGLSYNEQFF	TGTGCCAGCAGCTTAGGGGGGGGACTAGCGGGACTTTCCTACAATGAGCAGTTCTTC
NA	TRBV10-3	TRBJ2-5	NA	CAISDPTELGPQYF	TGTGCCATCAGTGACCCAACGGAACTAGGTCCCCAGTACTTC
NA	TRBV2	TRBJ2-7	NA	CASSRPDSGYEQYF	TGTGCCAGCAGTCGTCCGGACAGTGGGTACGAGCAGTACTTC
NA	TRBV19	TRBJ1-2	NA	CASTPLGAGYGYTF	TGTGCCAGTACCCCACTGGGGGCAGGGTATGGCTACACCTTC
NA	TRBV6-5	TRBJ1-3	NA	CASSYSGLSGNTIYF	TGTGCCAGCAGTTACAGCGGCCTCTCTGGAAACACCATATATTTT
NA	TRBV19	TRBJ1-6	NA	CASSMESGGGSPLHF	TGTGCCAGTAGTATGGAGAGCGGAGGAGGATCACCCCTCCACTTT
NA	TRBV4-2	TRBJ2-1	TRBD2	CASSRQTSEYNEQFF	TGTGCCAGCAGCCGGCAGACTAGCGAATACAATGAGCAGTTCTTC
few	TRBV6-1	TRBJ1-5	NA	CASSSTESNQPQHF	TGTGCCAGCAGTTCTACAGAGAGCAATCAGCCCCAGCATTTT